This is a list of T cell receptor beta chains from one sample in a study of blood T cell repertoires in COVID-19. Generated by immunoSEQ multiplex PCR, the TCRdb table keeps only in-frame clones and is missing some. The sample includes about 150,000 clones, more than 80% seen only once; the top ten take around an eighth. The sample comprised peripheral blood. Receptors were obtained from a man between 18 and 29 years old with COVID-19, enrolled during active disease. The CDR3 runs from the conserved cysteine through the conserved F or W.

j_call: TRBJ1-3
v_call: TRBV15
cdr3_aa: CATSRDRPYSGNTIYF

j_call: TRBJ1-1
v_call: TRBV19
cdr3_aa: CASSIIGRGDTEAFF

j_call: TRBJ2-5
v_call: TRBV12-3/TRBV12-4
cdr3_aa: CASRSQETQYF

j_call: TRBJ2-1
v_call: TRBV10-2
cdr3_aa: CASTGQQNNEQFF

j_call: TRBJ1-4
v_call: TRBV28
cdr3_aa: CASRGGTGREKLLF

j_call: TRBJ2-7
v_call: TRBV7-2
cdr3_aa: CASSDSGRVYEQYF

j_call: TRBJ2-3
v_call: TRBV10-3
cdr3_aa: CAISESGGSNTDTQYF

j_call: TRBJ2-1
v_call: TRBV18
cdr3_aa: CASSRRGIGYNEQFF

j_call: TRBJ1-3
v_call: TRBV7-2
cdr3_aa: CASSANRGPGNTIYF

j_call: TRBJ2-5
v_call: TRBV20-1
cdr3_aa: CSASVRKETQYF

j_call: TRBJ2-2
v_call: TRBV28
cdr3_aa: CASSLTGNTGELFF

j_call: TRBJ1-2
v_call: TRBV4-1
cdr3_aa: CASSHPGQGGGYTF

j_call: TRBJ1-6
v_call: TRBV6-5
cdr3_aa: CASRPQGYNSPLHF

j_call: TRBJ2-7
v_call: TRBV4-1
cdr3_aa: CASSQDSGDSPLSYEQYF

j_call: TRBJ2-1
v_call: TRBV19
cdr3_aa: CASSWSRGESSSYNEQFF

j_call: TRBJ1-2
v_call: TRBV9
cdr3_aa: CASSGRTGNYGYTF

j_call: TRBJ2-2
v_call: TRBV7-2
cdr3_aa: CASSFVPPPSNTGELFF

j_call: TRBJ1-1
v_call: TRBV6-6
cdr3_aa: CASGRGNTEAFF

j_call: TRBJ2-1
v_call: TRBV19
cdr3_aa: CASSYGNEQFF

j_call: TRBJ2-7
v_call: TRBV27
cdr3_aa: CASSLGPAAWEYF

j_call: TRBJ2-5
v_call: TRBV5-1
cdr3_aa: CASSLRRRTQQETQYF

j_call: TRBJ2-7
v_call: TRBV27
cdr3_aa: CASTRTGGAYEQYF

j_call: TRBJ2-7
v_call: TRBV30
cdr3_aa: CAWRDRDTNYEQYF

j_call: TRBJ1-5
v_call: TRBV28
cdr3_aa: CASSLVPGNQPQHF

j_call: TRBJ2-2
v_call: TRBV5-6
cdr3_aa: CASSWGDAGELFF

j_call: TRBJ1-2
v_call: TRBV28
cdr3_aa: CASSTSLGGRRGYTF

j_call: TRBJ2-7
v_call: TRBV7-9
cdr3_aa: CASSLVNGRYEQYF

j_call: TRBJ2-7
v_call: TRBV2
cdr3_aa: CASSELAELYEQYF

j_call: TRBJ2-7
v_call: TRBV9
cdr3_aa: CASSVTAGGYEQYF

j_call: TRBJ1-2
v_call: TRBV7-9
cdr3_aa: CASSLAGAQGYTF

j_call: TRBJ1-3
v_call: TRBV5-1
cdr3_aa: CASSFAGSGNTIYF

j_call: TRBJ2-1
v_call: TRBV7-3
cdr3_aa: CASSRGASSSYNEQFF

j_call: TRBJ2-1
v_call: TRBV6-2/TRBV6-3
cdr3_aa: CASSYSSGSSEQFF

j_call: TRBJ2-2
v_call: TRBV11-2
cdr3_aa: CASSSPHGRDTGELFF

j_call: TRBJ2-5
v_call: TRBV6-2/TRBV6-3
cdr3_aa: CASSYSQLQETQYF

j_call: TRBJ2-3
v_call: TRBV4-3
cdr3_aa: CASSRTVAGALGDTQYF

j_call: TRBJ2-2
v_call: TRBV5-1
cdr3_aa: CASSQQTGELFF

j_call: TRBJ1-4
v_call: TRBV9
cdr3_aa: CASSRRAGGNEKLLF

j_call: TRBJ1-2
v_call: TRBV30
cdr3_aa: CAWSVGNRGGYTF

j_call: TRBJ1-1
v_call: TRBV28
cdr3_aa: CASSGRPGTEAFF

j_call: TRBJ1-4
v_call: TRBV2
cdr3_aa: CASSDGQGFVEKLLF

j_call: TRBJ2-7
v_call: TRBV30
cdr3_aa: CAWRHTVSYEQYF

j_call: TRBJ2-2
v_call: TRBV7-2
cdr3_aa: CASSFQASGSYTGELFF

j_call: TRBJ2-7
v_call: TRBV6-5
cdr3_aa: CASSTTGGIYEQYF

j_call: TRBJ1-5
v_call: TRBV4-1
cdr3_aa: CASSQDGARKHF

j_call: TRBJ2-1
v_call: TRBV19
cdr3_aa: CASQPGQEHNEQFF

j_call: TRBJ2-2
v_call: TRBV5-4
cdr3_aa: CASSPGTSGRYTGELFF

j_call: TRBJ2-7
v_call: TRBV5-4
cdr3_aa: CASSSGSYEQYF

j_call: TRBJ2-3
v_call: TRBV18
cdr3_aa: CASSSRGADTQYF

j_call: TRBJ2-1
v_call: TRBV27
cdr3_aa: CASSPGQGYDNEQFF

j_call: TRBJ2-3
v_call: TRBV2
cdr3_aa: CASRGPKAREGRGDTQYF

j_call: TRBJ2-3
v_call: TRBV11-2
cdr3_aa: CASSLVTDTQYF

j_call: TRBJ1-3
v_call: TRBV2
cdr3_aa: CASRQESLLRNTIYF

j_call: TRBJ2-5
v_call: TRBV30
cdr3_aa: CAWSSLNAPGLAGETQYF

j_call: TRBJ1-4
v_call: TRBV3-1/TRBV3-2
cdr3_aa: CASRSDGNEKLFF